What follows is one T cell receptor (beta chain) and its context. The antigen is unknown. The CDR3 consists of 17 residues. V was clipped by 3 bases and J by 6 bases; unmatched bases: 8. From germline, CDR1 is MDHEN and CDR2 SYDVKM. The sample comes from a study of cytomegalovirus exposure and HLA in healthy donors. Overall study findings and caveats: A previous analysis found most TCR beta V segments productive roughly 87% or roughly 30% of the time. In vitro, a few CMV-associated chains proved specific for CMV antigens. Versus the roughly 700-donor mean, an Asian-associated ancestry cluster reportedly showed fewer N-insertions in a later analysis.

While unrecorded immune exposures were likely, the donors were nominally healthy when sampled. PCR was performed using 60 Vbeta and 13 Jbeta primers. Method: immunoSEQ multiplex PCR; TCRdb's copy keeps in-frame clones and lacks some. The table has some 100,000 clones, roughly 80% seen once. J is TRBJ2-2 and V is TRBV28; 12 nucleotides line up with TRBD1. Sequencing was carried out using PBMCs. The receptor comes from a woman aged 40 to 50 in good health and CMV-seropositive. The CDR3, as DNA: TGTGCCAGCAGTTTGGTACCCCGGGACAGGGGGCCCGGGGAGCTGTTTTTT. It encodes CASSLVPRDRGPGELFF. Complete variable domain (other parts from reference TRBV28 and TRBJ2-2): DVKVTQSSRYLVKRTGEKVFLECVQDMDHENMFWYRQDPGLGLRLIYFSYDVKMKEKGDIPEGYSVSREKKERFSLILESASTNQTSMYLCASSLVPRDRGPGELFFGEGSRLTVL.